These T cell receptor beta chains were read from a single sample in a study of shared clonotypes between healthy human individuals. Here immunoSEQ multiplex PCR was the method, and the copy in TCRdb shows in-frame clones only, minus some. The sample includes a few hundred thousand clones, 70% to 80% of them seen just once. The sample consisted of PBMCs. The receptors derive from a woman aged 40 to 55 in good health. Some clones in this sample may be carry-over from other donors' samples. Each CDR3 is given with its conserved first and last residue.

V gene: TRBV25-1
CDR3 protein: CASSGRTSGRAGGEQYF

V gene: TRBV6-1
CDR3 protein: CASSAIGEQYF

V gene: TRBV18
CDR3 protein: CASSPPDTGATEAFF

V gene: TRBV7-9
CDR3 protein: CASSSPTGLAKNIQYF

V gene: TRBV7-7
CDR3 protein: CASSSDRSQTQYF

V gene: TRBV6-5
CDR3 protein: CASSPGRWIEQYF

V gene: TRBV9
CDR3 protein: CASSVGGVRDEKLFF

V gene: TRBV6-5
CDR3 protein: CASSYSSGTSYNEQFF

V gene: TRBV2
CDR3 protein: CASKGSGTGELFF

V gene: TRBV11-3
CDR3 protein: CASSIQYNEQFF